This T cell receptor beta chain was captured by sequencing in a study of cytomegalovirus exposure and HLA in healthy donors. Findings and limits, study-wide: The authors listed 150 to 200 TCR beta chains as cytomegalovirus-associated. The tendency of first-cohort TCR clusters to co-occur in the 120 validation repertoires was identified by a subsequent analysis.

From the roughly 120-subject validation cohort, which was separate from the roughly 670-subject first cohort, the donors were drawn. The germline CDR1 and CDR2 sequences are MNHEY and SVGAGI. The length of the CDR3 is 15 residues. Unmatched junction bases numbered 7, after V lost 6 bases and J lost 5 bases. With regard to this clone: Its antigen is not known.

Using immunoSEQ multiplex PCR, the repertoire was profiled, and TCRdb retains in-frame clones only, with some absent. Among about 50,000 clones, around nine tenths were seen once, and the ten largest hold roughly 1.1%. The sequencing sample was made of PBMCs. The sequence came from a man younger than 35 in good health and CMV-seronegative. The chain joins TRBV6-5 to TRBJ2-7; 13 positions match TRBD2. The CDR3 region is CASSGLAGVRDEQYF. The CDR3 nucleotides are TGTGCCAGCAGCGGACTAGCGGGAGTGAGAGACGAGCAGTACTTC.